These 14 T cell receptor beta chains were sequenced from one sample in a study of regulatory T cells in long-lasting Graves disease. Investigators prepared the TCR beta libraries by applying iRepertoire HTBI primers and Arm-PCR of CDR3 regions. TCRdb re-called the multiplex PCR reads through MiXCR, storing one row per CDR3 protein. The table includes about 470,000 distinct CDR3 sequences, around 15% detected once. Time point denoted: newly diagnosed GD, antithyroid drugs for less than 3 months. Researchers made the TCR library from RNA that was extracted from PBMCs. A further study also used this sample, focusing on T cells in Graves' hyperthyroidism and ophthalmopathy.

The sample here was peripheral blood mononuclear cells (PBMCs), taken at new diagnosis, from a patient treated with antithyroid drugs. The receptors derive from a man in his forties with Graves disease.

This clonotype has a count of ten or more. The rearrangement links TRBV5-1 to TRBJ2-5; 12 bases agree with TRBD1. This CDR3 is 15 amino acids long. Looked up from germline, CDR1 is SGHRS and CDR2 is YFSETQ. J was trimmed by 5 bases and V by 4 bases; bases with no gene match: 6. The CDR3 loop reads CASSQPGQGAETQYF. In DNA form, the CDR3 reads TGCGCCAGCAGCCAACCGGGACAGGGGGCGGAGACCCAGTACTTC.

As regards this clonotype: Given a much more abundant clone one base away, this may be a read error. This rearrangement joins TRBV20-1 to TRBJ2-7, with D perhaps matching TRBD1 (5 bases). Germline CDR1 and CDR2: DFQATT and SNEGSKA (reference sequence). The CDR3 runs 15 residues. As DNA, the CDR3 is TGCAGTGCTAGAGGCCCAGGGTCACTTTCCTGCGAGCAGTACTTC. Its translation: CSARGPGSLSCEQYF.

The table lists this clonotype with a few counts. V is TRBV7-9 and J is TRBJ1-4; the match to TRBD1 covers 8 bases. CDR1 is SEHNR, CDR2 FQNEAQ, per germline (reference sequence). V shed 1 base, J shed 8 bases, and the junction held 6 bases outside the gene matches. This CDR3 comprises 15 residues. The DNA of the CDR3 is TGTGCCAGCAGCTTAGGTGGCAGGGGGCCCGAAAAACTGTTTTTT. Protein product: CASSLGGRGPEKLFF.

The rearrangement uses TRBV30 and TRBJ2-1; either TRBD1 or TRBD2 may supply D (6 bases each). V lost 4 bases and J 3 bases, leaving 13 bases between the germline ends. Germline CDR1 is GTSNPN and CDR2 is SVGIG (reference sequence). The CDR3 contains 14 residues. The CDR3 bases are TGTGCCTGGATGGGGGGACATTACTACAATGAGCAGTTCTTC. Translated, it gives CAWMGGHYYNEQFF. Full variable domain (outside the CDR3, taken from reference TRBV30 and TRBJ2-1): SQTIHQWPATLVQPVGSPLSLECTVEGTSNPNLYWYRQAAGRGLQLLFYSVGIGQISSEVPQNLSASRPQDRQFILSSKKLLLSDSGFYLCAWMGGHYYNEQFFGPGTRLTVL.

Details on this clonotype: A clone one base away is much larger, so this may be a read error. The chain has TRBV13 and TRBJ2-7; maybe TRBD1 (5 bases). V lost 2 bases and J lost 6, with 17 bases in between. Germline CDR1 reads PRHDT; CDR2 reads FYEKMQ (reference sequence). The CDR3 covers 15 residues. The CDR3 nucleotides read TGTGCCAGCAGCTTACGGAGACAGACGAGTCGCGAGCAGTACTTC. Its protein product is CASSLRRQTSREQYF.

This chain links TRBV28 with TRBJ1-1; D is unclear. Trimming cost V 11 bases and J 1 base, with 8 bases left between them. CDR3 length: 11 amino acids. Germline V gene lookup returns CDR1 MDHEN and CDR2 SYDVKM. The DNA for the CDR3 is TGTGCCCGCTCTGGGAACACTGAAGCTTTCTTT. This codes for CARSGNTEAFF.

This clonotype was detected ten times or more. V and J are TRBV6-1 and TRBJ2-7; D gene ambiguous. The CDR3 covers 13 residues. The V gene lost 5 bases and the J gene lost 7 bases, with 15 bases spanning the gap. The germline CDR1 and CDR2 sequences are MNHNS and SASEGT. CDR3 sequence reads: CASSISPLGEQYF. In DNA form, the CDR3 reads TGTGCCAGCAGTATTTCCCCCCTCGGGGAGCAGTACTTC.

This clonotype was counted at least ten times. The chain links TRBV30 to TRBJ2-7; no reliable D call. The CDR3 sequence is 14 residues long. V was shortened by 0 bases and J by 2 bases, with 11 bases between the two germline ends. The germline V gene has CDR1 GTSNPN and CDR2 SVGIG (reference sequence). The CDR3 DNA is TGTGCCTGGAGTGTACACCTTGTTGCCTACGAGCAGTACTTC. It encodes CAWSVHLVAYEQYF.

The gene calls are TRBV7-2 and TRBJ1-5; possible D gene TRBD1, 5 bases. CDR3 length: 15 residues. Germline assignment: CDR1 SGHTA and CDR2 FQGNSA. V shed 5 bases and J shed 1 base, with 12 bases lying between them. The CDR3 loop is CASSPEGDSNQPQHF. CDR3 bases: TGTGCCAGCAGCCCAGAAGGGGACAGCAATCAGCCCCAGCATTTT.

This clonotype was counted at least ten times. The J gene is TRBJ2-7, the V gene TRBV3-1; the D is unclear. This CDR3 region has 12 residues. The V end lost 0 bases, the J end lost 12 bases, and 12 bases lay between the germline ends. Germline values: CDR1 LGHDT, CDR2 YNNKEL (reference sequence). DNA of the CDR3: TGTGCCAGCAGCCAAGAAGGTGGCTCCCTGTACTTC. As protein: CASSQEGGSLYF.

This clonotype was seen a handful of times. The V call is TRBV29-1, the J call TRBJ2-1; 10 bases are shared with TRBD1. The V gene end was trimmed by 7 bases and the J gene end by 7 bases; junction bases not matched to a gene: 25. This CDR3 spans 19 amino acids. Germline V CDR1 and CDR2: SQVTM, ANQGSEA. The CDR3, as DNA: TGCAGCGCTGGGGGACAGGGGCACGCCGGCGGGTCCGTGCGAAATGAGCAGTTCTTC. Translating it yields CSAGGQGHAGGSVRNEQFF.

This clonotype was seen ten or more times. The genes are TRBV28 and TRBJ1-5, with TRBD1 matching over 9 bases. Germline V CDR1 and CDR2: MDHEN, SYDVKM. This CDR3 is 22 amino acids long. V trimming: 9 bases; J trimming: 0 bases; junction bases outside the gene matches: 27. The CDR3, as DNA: TGTGCCAGGGGAGCCGGGTTATCGGGACAGGGACAGAGCCAAAATAGCAATCAGCCCCAGCATTTT. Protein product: CARGAGLSGQGQSQNSNQPQHF.

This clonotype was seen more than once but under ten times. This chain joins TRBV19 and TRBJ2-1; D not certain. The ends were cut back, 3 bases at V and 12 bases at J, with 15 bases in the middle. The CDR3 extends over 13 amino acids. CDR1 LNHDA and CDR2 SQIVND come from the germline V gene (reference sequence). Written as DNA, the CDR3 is TGTGCCAGTAGTATCACTGCTCGATGGGCGCAGTTCTTC. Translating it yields CASSITARWAQFF.

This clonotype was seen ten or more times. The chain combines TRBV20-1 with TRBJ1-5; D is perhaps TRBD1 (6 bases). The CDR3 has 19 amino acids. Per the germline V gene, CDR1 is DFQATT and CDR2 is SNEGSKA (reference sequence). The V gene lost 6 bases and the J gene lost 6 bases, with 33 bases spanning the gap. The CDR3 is CSAPIYSGKSGGLGQPQHF. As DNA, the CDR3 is TGCAGTGCCCCAATTTACTCGGGGAAGTCGGGGGGCTTGGGTCAGCCCCAGCATTTT.